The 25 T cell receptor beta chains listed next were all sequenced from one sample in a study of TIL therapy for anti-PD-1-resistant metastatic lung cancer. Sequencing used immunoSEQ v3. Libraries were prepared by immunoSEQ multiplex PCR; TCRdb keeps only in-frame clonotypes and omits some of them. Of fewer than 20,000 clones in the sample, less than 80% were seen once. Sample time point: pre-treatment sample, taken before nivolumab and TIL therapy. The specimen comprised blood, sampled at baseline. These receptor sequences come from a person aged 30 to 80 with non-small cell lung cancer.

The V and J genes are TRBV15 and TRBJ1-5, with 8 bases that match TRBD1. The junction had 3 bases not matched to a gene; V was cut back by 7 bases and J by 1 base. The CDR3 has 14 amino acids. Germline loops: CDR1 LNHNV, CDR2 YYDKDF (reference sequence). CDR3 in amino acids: CATNTGGSNQPQHF. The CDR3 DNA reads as TGTGCCACCAACACAGGGGGGAGCAATCAGCCCCAGCATTTT.

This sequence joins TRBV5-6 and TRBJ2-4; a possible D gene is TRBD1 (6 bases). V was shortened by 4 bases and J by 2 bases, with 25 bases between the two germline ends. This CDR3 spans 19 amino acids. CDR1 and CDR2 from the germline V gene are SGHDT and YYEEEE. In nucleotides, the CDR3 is TGTGCCAGCAGCGCAGAATACAGGGCTGGCTATGGGACCAAAAACATTCAGTACTTC. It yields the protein CASSAEYRAGYGTKNIQYF.

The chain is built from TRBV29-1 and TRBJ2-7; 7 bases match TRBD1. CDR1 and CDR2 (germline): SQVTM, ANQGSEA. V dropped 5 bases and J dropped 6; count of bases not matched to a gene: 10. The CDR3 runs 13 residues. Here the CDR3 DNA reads TGCAGCGTTTCGGGACAGTTTTCGTCCGAGCAGTACTTC. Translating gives CSVSGQFSSEQYF.

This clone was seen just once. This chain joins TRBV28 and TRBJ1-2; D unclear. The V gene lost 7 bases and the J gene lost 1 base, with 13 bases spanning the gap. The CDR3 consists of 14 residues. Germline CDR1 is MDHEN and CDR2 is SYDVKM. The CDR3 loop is CASTQSEDNYGYTF. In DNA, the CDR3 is TGTGCCAGCACCCAAAGCGAAGATAACTATGGCTACACCTTC.

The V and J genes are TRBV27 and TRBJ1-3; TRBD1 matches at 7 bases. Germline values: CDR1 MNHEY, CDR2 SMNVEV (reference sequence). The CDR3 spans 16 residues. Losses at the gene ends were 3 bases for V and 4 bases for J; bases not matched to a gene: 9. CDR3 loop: CASSLYSDRDGNTIYF. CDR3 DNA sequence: TGTGCCAGCAGTTTGTACTCCGACAGGGACGGAAACACCATATATTTT.

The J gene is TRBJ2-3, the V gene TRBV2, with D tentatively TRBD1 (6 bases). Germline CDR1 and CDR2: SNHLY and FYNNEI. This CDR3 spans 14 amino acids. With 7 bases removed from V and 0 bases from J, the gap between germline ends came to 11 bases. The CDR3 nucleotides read TGTGCCAGCATGTGGGACATTAGCACAGATACGCAGTATTTT. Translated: CASMWDISTDTQYF.

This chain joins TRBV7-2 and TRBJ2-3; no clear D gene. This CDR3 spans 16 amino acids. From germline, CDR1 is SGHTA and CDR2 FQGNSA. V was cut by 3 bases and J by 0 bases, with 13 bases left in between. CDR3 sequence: CASSFLAAPSTDTQYF. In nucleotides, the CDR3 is TGTGCCAGCAGCTTCCTTGCGGCACCTAGCACAGATACGCAGTATTTT.

The DNA of the CDR3 is TGTGCCAGCAGCCTTTCCGGGACAGGACCAGAGCAGTACTTC. Residues: CASSLSGTGPEQYF. The V gene is TRBV7-9, the J gene TRBJ2-7, with 8 bases lining up with TRBD1. Germline-derived CDR1 and CDR2 are SEHNR and FQNEAQ (reference sequence). V was pared by 5 bases and J by 7 bases, with 10 bases of the junction left unmatched. CDR3 size: 14 residues.

In DNA, the CDR3 is TGTGCCAGCAGTAGTGGACAAGCCACTGAAGCTTTCTTT. This translates into CASSSGQATEAFF. The chain links TRBV7-2 to TRBJ1-1, with D tentatively TRBD1 (5 bases). V was cut by 6 bases and J by 4 bases, with 12 bases left in between. The CDR3 contains 13 residues. From germline, CDR1 is SGHTA and CDR2 FQGNSA.

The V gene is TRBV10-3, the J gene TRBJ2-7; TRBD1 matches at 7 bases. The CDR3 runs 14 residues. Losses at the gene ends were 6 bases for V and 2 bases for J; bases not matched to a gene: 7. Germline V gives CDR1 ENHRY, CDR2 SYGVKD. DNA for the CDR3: TGTGCCATCAGGGGGGACAGCTGGACCTACGAGCAGTACTTC. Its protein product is CAIRGDSWTYEQYF.

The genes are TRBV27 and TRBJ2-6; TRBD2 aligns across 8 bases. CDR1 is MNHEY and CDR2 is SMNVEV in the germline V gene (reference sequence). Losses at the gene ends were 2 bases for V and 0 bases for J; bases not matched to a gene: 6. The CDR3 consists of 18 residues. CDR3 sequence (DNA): TGTGCCAGCAGTTTAAGGGGCGGGGGGTTCTCTGGGGCCAACGTCCTGACTTTC. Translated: CASSLRGGGFSGANVLTF.

CDR3 in DNA: TGTGCCAGCAGTTCACGGGAGGGCAGCACAGATACGCAGTATTTT. The encoded protein is CASSSREGSTDTQYF. The V gene is TRBV6-6, the J gene TRBJ2-3; 8 bases match TRBD2. The CDR3 is made up of 15 amino acids. The ends lost 4 bases at V and 0 bases at J; junction bases unmatched: 3. Germline-derived CDR1 and CDR2 are MNHNY and SVGAGI (reference sequence).

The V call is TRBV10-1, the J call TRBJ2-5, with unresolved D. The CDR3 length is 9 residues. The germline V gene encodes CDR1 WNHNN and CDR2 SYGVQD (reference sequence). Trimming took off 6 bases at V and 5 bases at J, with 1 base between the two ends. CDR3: CASRETQYF. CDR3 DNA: TGCGCCAGCAGGGAGACCCAGTACTTC.

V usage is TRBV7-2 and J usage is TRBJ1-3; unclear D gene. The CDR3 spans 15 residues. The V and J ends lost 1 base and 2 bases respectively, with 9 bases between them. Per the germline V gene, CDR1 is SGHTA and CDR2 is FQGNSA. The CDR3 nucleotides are TGTGCCAGCAGCTTAGGCCCAGTCGCTGGAAACACCATATATTTT. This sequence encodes CASSLGPVAGNTIYF. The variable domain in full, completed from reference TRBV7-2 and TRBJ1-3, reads GAGVSQSPSNKVTEKGKDVELRCDPISGHTALYWYRQSLGQGLEFLIYFQGNSAPDKSGLPSDRFSAERTGGSVSTLTIQRTQQEDSAVYLCASSLGPVAGNTIYFGEGSWLTVV.

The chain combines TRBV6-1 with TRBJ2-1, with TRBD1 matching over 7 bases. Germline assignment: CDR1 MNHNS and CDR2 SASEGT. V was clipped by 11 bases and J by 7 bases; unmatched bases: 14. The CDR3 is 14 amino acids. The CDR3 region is CAAWEQGKPNEQFF. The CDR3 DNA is TGTGCCGCGTGGGAACAGGGGAAGCCAAATGAGCAGTTCTTC.

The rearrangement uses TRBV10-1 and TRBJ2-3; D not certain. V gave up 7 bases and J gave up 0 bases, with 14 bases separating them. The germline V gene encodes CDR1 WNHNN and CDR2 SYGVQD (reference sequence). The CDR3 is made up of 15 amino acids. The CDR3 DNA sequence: TGCGCCAGCATCCTTATCGGTCTCAGCACAGATACGCAGTATTTT. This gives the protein CASILIGLSTDTQYF.

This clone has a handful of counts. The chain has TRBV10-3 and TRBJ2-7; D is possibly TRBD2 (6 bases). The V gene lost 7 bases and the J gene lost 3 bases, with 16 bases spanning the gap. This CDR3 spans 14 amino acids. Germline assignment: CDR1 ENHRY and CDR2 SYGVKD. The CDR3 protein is CAITARDSNYEQYF. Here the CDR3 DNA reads TGTGCCATCACCGCCCGGGACTCCAACTACGAGCAGTACTTC.

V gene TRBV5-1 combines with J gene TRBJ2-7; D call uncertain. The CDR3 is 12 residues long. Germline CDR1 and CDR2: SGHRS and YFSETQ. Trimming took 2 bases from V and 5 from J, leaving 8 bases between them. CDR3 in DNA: TGCGCCAGCAGCTTTGTAGGTGACGAGCAGTACTTC. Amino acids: CASSFVGDEQYF.

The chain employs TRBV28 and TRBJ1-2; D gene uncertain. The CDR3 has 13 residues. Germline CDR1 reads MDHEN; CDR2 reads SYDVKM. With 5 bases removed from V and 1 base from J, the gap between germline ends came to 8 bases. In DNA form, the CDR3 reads TGTGCCAGCAGTCTTAGGGTTAACTATGGCTACACCTTC. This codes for CASSLRVNYGYTF.

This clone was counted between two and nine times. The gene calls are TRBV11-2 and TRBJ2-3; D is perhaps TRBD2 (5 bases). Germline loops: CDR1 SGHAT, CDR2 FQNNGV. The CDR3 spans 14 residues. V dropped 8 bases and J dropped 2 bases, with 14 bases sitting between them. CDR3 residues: CASRRVMDTDTQYF. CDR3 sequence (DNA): TGTGCCAGCCGGCGGGTGATGGACACAGATACGCAGTATTTT.

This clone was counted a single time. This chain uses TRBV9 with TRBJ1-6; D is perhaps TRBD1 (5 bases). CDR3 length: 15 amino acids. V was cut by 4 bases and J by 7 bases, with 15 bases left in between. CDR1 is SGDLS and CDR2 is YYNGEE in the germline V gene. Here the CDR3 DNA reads TGTGCCAGCAGCTCGAGTGGCGGGACCAATTCACCCCTCCACTTT. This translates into CASSSSGGTNSPLHF.

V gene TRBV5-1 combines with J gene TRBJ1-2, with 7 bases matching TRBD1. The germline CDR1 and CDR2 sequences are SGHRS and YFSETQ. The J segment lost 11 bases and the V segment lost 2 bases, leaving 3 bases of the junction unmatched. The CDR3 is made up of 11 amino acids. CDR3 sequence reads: CASSFDREYTF. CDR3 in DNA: TGCGCCAGCAGCTTCGACAGGGAGTACACCTTC.

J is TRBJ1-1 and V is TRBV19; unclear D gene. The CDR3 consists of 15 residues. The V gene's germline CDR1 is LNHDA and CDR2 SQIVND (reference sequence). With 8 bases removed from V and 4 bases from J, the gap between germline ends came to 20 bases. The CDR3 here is CASYTHASRVTEAFF. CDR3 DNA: TGTGCCAGTTACACTCACGCTTCGAGGGTCACTGAAGCTTTCTTT.

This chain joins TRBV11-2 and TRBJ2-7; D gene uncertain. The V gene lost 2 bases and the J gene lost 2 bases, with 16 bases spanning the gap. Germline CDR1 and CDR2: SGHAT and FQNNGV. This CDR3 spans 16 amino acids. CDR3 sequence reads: CASSLTFGSGAYEQYF. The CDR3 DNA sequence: TGTGCCAGCAGCTTAACATTCGGCTCAGGCGCCTACGAGCAGTACTTC. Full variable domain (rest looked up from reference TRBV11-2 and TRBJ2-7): EAGVAQSPRYKIIEKRQSVAFWCNPISGHATLYWYQQILGQGPKLLIQFQNNGVVDDSQLPKDRFSAERLKGVDSTLKIQPAKLEDSAVYLCASSLTFGSGAYEQYFGPGTRLTVT.

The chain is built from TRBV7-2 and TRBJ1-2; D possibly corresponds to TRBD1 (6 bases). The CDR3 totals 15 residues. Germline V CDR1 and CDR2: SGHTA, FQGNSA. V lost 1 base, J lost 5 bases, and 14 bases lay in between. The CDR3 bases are TGTGCCAGCAGCTTAGATGGGGGGGCGGTATATGGCTACACCTTC. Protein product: CASSLDGGAVYGYTF.